The entry that follows covers one T cell receptor (beta chain) sequence. Which antigen it targets is not known. No much larger clone is present one base from it, and per-base qualities are unavailable. The CDR3 regions of human TCRbeta chains were analyzed by immunosequencing. As for the authors' bioinformatics: TCRs in the repertoires were matched against a reference library of SARS-CoV-2-specific TCRs that had been generated with the MIRA antigen-specificity platform. Breadth meant the fraction of unique TCRs that were SARS-CoV-2-associated, whereas depth meant the fraction of total T cells that were SARS-CoV-2-associated. Each spike-specific TCR was assigned to its reactive spike region and to a CD4 or CD8 class using the MIRA data. Log10-transformed breadth and depth values were compared by one-way ANOVA with Sidak's multiple comparisons tests. TCRdb holds this immuneACCESS table with in-frame rearrangements only. Some clones are missing; in checked studies, unresolved V genes explain under half, and the rest has no known cause. That table supplies the V and J calls and clone size; D and trimming were determined from the DNA. A total of about 99,000 clones appear in this sample, just over 90% of them only once. Approximately 11% of the sample belongs to the ten largest clones.

The sample is drawn from a study of T cell responses to AZD1222 COVID-19 vaccine (dated by TCRdb to the early 2020s). In terms of the full investigation: AZD1222 recipients with second doses at about 4 weeks or about 12 weeks were pooled, because spike-specific TCR depth and breadth did not differ between schedules. TCR sequencing covered some 250 trial participants: 200 to 210 given two doses of AZD1222 and 26 given two doses of MenACWY control vaccine. Trial participants were enrolled by age into 18-55, 56-69 and 70-plus year subgroups, with approximately 160, 26 and 62 TCR-sequenced participants respectively.

Broad study findings and their caveats: No day 14 peak-response samples were available, so repertoires were characterized only after the peak T cell response. Most participants were white British and females outnumbered males, and the authors suggested that clonal diversity may have been underestimated. The 56-69-year group was small, and its depth increase did not reach significance, likely because of low power. CD4 TCRs associated with the vaccine covered the entire spike protein, and the dominant responses were in regions 160-218 and 743-854. Spike-specific TCR breadth and depth rose significantly after two AZD1222 doses compared with day 0 and with MenACWY recipients. Conclusions about previously exposed vaccinees were limited because only six AZD1222 recipients were SARS-CoV-2 seropositive at baseline. Epitopes outside the regions mutated in the B.1.351 and B.1.1.7 variants were reportedly recognized by nearly half of the unique spike-specific TCRs.

Measured from the cysteine to the phenylalanine, the CDR3 is 14 residues long. The read is trimmed to its CDR3 DNA, 42 bases read in frame from base 1. The germline V gene supplies CDR1 MDHEN and CDR2 SYDVKM. At the junction V is shortened by 3 bases and J by 0 bases, with 9 bases in between. What this sample's time point label stands for: baseline before first vaccination. Samples from vaccinated people were obtained from the UK trials COV001 and COV002, which included a single-blind randomized controlled phase 2/3 trial of AZD1222 (ChAdOx1 nCoV-19) in healthy adults. Trial participant PBMC samples were collected at day 0 and day 28 after the second dose for TCRbeta chain sequencing.

The clonotype originates from an adult in good health. This sequence uses TRBV28 and TRBJ2-7; the D gene cannot be resolved reliably. This specimen consisted of peripheral blood, obtained on day 0 of AZD1222 vaccination. The CDR3 reads as follows: CASSFADLSYEQYF. The nucleotides are TGTGCCAGCAGTTTTGCGGATCTCTCCTACGAGCAGTACTTC.